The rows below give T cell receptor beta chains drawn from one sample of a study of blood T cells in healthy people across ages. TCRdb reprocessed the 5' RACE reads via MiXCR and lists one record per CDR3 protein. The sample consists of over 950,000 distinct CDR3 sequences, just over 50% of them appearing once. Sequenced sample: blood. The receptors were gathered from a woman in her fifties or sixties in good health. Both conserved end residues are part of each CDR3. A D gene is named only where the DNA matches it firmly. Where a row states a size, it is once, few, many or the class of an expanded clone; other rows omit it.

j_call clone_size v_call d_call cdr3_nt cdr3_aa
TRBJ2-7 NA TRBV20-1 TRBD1 TGCAGTGCCAACCGGGACAGGATTCCCTACGAGCAGTACTTC CSANRDRIPYEQYF
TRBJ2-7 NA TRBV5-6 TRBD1 TGTGCCAGCAGCCCCCAGACAGGGGCGGGAGAGCAGTACTTC CASSPQTGAGEQYF
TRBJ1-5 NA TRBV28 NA TGTGCCAGCAGTTTTGTTTCCCTGATGGGCAGCCACCGTAGCAATCAGCCCCAGCATTTT CASSFVSLMGSHRSNQPQHF
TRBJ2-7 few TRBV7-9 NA TGTGCCAGCAGCTTATCCGGCAGTCCTTATGTCGAGCAGTACTTC CASSLSGSPYVEQYF
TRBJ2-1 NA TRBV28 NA TGTGCCAGCTCTACTGGGGCTAATGAGCAGTTCTTC CASSTGANEQFF
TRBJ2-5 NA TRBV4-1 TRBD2 TGCGCCGGCAGCCAAGTGACCGGGACTAGCGGGTCCACGACCCAGTACTTC CAGSQVTGTSGSTTQYF
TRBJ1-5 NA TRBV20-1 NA TGCAGTGCTAGAGCGTCTAGGGGGAACAATCAGCCCCAGCATTTT CSARASRGNNQPQHF
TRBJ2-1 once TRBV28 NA TGTGCCAGCAGTTCCAACCCGTGGGTGAGCGGGCGATCAGGTTACAATGAGCAGTTCTTC CASSSNPWVSGRSGYNEQFF
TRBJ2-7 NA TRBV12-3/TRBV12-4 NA TGTGCCAGCAGCTTCGGAGGGGCAGGAGACCCCGAGCAGTACTTC CASSFGGAGDPEQYF
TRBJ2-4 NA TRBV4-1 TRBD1 TGCGCCAGCAGCCAAGTCACAGGGGGTTTAGCGGCCAAAAACATTCAGTACTTC CASSQVTGGLAAKNIQYF
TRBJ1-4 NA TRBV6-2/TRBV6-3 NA TGTGCCAGCACGGAGCTCGGACGGGACGAAAAACTGTTTTTT CASTELGRDEKLFF
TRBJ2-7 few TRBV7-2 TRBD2 TGTGCCAGCAGCCCGAGCGGGAAGGAATCCTACGAGCAGTACTTC CASSPSGKESYEQYF
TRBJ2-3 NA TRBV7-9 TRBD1 TGTGCCAGCAGCTCTTCCGGGACAGGCACAGATACGCAGTATTTT CASSSSGTGTDTQYF
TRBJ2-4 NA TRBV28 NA TGTGCCAGCAGCGTCTATACCCAGGGAAAATCCAAAAACATTCAGTACTTC CASSVYTQGKSKNIQYF
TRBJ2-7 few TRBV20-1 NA TGCAGTGCTAGAGATTTGCAATTCTCCTACGAGCAGTACTTC CSARDLQFSYEQYF
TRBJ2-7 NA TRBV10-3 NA TGTGCCATCAGTGAGTCGAATTCACACGAGCAGTACTTC CAISESNSHEQYF
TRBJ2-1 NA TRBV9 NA TGTGCCAGCAGCGTAGATTCGGAATCTTGGAATGAGCAGTTCTTC CASSVDSESWNEQFF
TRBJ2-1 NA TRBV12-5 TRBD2 TGTGCTAGTGGTTGGGGGACTAGCGGGGGGAATGAGCAGTTCTTC CASGWGTSGGNEQFF
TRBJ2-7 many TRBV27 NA TGTGCCAGCAGTCTCCCCTACGAGCAGTACTTC CASSLPYEQYF
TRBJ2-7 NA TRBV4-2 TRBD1 TGTGCCAGCAGCCAAGGGGTTAGAGGAAGGACAGGGCATTTCACCTACGAGCAGTACTTC CASSQGVRGRTGHFTYEQYF
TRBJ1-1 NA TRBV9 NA TGTGCCAGCAGTAAGGGGAGGGACACTGAAGCTTTCTTT CASSKGRDTEAFF
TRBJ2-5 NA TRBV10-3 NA TGTGCCATCAGTGAGTCGCTGACAGGTCATCGGGGGACCCAGTACTTC CAISESLTGHRGTQYF
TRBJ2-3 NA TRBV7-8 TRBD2 TGTGCCAGCAGCTCGCCCACTAGCGGGAGGCGATTGGGCACAGATACGCAGTATTTT CASSSPTSGRRLGTDTQYF
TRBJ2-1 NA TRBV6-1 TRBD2 TGTGCCAGCCTACAAACAACTAGCGGGAACAATGAGCAGTTCTTC CASLQTTSGNNEQFF
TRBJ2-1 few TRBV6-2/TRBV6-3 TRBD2 TGTGCCAGCAGAAACTCCGGGACTAGACCCAATGAGCAGTTCTTC CASRNSGTRPNEQFF
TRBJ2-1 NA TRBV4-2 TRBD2 TGTGCCAGCAGCCAAGTTCTGGCTAGCGGAACCTACAATGAGCAGTTCTTC CASSQVLASGTYNEQFF
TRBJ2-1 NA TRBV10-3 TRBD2 TGTGCCACGCAGGGGAGCGGGAGTGTCAATGAGCAGTTCTTC CATQGSGSVNEQFF
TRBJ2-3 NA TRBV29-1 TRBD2 TGCAGCGTCGGGACTAGCGGGAGGGCCGTATCTCCAGGTACGCAGTATTTT CSVGTSGRAVSPGTQYF
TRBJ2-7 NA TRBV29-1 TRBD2 TGTAGCGCTCTAGGTGGCGGGGGGGTGCCCTACGAGCAGTACTTC CSALGGGGVPYEQYF
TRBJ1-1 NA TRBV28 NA TGTGCCAGCAGTTTAAGGGCAGATCCGAACACTGAAGCTTTCTTT CASSLRADPNTEAFF
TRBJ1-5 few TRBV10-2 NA TGCGCCAGCAGTGAGTCCGGGGGTCCTAATCAGCCCCAGCATTTT CASSESGGPNQPQHF
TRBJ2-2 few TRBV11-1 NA TGTGCCAGCAGCAATCAATTTCTAGGTTCGAACACCGGGGAGCTGTTTTTT CASSNQFLGSNTGELFF
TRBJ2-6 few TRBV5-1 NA TGCGCCAGCAGCTTGGACAGGGCCTACTCTGGGGCCAACGTCCTGACTTTC CASSLDRAYSGANVLTF
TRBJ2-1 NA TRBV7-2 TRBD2 TGTGCCAGCAGCTTCCTAGCGGCAACCTATTACAATGAGCAGTTCTTC CASSFLAATYYNEQFF
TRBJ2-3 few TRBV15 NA TGTGCCACCAGCAGAGGGCGACTACCCCAGGTAGATACGCAGTATTTT CATSRGRLPQVDTQYF
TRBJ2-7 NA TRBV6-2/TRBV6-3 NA TGTGCCAGCTCCTTTGGATGGGGGGCCTACGAGCAGTACTTC CASSFGWGAYEQYF
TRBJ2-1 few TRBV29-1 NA TGCAGCGTCCGCCGGCCGGCCGGTGAGCAGTTCTTC CSVRRPAGEQFF
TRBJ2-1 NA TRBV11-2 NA TGTGCCAGCAGCTGGGGGGATACAAGGAAGCAGTTCTTC CASSWGDTRKQFF
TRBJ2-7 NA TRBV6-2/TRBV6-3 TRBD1 TGTGCCAGCAGCCGGCGACAGGGTTCCTACGAGCAGTACTTC CASSRRQGSYEQYF
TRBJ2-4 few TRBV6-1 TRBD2 TGTGCCAGCAGTGACCGACTAGCGGGAGAGACAAAAAGCATTCAGTACTTC CASSDRLAGETKSIQYF
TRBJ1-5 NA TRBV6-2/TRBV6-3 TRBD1 TGTGCCAGCAGCAATAACCGGGACAGGGGACGCCAGCCCCAGCATTTT CASSNNRDRGRQPQHF
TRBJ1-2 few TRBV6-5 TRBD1 TGTGCCAGCAGTCCCGACAGGGTGCGTCACTATGGCTACACCTTC CASSPDRVRHYGYTF
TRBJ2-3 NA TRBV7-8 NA TGTGCCAGCAAGGAGGAGGGAGCCACAGATACGCAGTATTTT CASKEEGATDTQYF
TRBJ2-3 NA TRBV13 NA TGTGCCAGCCTGACTAGTTCAAATACGCAGTATTTT CASLTSSNTQYF
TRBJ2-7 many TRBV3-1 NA TGTGCCAGCAGCCTCGCGGAGTCCGAGCAGTACTTC CASSLAESEQYF
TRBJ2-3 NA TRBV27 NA TGTGCCAGCACATCAATGGCGACCGGCACAGATACGCAGTATTTT CASTSMATGTDTQYF